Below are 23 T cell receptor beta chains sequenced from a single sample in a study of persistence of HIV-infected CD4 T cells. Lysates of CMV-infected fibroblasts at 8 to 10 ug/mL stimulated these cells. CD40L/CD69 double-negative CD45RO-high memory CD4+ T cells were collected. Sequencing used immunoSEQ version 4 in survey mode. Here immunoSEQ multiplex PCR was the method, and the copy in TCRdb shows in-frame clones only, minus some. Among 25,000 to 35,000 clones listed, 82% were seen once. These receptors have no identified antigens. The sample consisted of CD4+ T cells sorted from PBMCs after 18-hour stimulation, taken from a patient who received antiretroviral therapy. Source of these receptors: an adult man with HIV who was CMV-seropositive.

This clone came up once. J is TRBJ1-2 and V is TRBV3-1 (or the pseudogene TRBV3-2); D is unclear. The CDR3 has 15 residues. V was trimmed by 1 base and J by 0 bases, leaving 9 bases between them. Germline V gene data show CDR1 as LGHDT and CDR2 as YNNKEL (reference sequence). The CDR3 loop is CASSQGGRSNYGYTF. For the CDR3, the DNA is TGTGCCAGCAGCCAAGGAGGCAGGTCTAACTATGGCTACACCTTC.

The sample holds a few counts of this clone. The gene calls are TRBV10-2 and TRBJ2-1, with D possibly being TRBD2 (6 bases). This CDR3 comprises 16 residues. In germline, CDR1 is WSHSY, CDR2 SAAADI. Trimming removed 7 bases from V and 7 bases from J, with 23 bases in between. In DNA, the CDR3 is TGCGCCAGCACCCCAGGTAGCAGCGGGCCCGAAAATGAGCAGTTCTTC. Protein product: CASTPGSSGPENEQFF.

The CDR3: CASSEFSGVYEQYF. The CDR3 bases are TGTGCCAGCAGTGAGTTTTCAGGTGTCTACGAGCAGTACTTC. The chain uses TRBV2 and TRBJ2-7; D remains unclear. V lost 3 bases to trimming and J lost 3 bases, with 12 bases between them. The V gene's germline CDR1 is SNHLY and CDR2 FYNNEI. This CDR3 comprises 14 residues.

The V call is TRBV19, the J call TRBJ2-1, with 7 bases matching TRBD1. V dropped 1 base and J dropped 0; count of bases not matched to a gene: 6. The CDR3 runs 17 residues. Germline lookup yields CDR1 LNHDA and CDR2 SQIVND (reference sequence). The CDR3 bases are TGTGCCAGTAGTATAGGCACAGGGGTAGGCTCCTACAATGAGCAGTTCTTC. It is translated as CASSIGTGVGSYNEQFF.

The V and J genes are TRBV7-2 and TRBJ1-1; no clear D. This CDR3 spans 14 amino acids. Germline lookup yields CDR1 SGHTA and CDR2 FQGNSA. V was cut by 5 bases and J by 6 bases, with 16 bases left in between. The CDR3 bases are TGTGCCAGCAGCCCTACTCGCAACTCCCCTGAAGCTTTCTTT. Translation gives CASSPTRNSPEAFF.

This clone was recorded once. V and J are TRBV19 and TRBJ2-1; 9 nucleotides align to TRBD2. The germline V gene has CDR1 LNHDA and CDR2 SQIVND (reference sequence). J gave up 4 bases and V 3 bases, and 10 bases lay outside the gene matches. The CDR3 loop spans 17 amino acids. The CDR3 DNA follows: TGTGCCAGTAGTATTTCAAGCGGGGGGCCGCAATACAATGAGCAGTTCTTC. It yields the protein CASSISSGGPQYNEQFF.

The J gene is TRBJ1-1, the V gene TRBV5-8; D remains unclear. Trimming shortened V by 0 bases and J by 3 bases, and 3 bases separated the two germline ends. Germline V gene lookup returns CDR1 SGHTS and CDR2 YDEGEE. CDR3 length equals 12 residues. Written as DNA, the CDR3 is TGTGCCAGCAGCTTGGGCTACACTGAAGCTTTCTTT. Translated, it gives CASSLGYTEAFF.

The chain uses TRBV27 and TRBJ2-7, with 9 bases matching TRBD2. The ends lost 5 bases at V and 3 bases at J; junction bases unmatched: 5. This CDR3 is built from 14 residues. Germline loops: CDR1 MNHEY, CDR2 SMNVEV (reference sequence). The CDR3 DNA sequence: TGTGCCAGCAGTATTCTAGCGGGGATCTACGAGCAGTACTTC. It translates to CASSILAGIYEQYF.

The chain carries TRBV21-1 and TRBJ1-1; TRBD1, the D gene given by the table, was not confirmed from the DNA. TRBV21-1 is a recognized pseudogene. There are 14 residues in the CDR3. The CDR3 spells CASSRTGDCAEAFF. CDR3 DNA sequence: TGTGCCAGCAGCAGGACAGGGGATTGCGCTGAAGCTTTCTTT.

The CDR3 DNA reads TGTGCCAGTAGTATGCGGTCGGGGATGCAGGACACTGAAGCTTTCTTT. Protein sequence: CASSMRSGMQDTEAFF. J is TRBJ1-1 and V is TRBV19; D uncertain. CDR3 length: 16 residues. The germline V and J ends were trimmed by 3 bases and 3 bases, with 17 bases remaining between them. The germline CDR1 and CDR2 sequences are LNHDA and SQIVND (reference sequence).

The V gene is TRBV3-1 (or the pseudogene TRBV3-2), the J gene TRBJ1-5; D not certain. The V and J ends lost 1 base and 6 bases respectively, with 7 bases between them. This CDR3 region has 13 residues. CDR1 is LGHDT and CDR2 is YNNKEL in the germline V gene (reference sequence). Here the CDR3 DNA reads TGTGCCAGCAGCCAAGGGTATACTCAGCCCCAGCATTTT. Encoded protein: CASSQGYTQPQHF.

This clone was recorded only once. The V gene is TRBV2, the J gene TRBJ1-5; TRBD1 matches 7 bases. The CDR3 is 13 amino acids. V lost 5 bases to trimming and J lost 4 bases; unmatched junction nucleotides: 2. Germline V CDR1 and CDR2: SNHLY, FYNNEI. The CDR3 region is CASSSTGNQPQHF. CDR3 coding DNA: TGTGCCAGCAGTTCGACAGGGAATCAGCCCCAGCATTTT.

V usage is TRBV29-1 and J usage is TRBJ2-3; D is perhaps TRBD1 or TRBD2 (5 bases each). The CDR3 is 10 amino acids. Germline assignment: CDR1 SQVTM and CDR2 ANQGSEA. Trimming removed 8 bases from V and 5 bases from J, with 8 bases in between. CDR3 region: CSLGEDTQYF. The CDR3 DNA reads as TGCAGCCTGGGGGAAGATACGCAGTATTTT.

CDR3 amino acids: CASSKRVGLAATDTQYF. The CDR3 DNA reads as TGTGCCAGCAGCAAAAGAGTTGGACTAGCGGCCACAGATACGCAGTATTTT. The rearrangement links TRBV21-1 to TRBJ2-3; TRBD2 is the table's D call, not checked against the DNA. TRBV21-1 is a pseudogene. This CDR3 contains 17 residues.

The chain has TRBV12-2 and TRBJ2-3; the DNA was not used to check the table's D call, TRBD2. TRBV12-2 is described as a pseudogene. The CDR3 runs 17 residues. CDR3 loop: CASRSKRRAGVPDTQYF. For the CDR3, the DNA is TGTGCAAGTCGCTCTAAACGGCGAGCGGGGGTCCCAGATACGCAGTATTTT.

The CDR3 here is CASSQFREAYEQYF. The CDR3 coding sequence is TGCGCCAGCAGCCAATTCAGGGAGGCCTACGAGCAGTACTTC. The chain links TRBV4-1 to TRBJ2-7; D is possibly TRBD2 (6 bases). Trimming cost V 2 bases and J 2 bases, with 10 bases left between them. The CDR3 runs 14 residues. Germline assignment: CDR1 MGHRA and CDR2 YSYEKL.

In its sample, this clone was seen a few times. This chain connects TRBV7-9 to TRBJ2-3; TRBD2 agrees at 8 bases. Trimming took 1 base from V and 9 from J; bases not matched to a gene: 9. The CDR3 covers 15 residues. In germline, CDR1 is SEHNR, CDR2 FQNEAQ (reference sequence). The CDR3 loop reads CASSLVISTGGTQYF. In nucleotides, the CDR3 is TGTGCCAGCAGCTTAGTAATCAGTACGGGAGGGACGCAGTATTTT.

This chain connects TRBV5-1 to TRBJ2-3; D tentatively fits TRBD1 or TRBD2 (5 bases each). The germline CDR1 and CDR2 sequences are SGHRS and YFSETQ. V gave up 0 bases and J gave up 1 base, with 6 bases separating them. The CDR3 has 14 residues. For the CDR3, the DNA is TGCGCCAGCAGCTTGGGAGGGGGCACAGATACGCAGTATTTT. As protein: CASSLGGGTDTQYF.

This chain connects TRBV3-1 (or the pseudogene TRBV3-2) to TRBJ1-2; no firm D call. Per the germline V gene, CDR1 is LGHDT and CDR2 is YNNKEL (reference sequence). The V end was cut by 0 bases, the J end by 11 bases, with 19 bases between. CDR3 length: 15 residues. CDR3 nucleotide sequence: TGTGCCAGCAGCCAAGAGGGAAGGCAGCGGGGAAGTTACACCTTC. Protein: CASSQEGRQRGSYTF.

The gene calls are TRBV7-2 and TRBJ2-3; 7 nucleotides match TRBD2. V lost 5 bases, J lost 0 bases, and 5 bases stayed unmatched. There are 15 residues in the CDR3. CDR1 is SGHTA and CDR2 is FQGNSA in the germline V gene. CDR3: CASSLSGDSTDTQYF. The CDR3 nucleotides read TGTGCCAGCAGCCTCAGCGGGGATAGCACAGATACGCAGTATTTT. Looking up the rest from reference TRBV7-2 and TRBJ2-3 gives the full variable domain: GAGVSQSPSNKVTEKGKDVELRCDPISGHTALYWYRQSLGQGLEFLIYFQGNSAPDKSGLPSDRFSAERTGGSVSTLTIQRTQQEDSAVYLCASSLSGDSTDTQYFGPGTRLTVL.

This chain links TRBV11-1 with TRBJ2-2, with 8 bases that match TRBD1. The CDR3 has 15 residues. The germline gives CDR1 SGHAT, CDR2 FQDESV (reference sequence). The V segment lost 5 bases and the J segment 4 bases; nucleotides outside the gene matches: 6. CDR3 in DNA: TGTGCCAGCAGCCCCGGACAGGGAATCACCGGGGAGCTGTTTTTT. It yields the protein CASSPGQGITGELFF.

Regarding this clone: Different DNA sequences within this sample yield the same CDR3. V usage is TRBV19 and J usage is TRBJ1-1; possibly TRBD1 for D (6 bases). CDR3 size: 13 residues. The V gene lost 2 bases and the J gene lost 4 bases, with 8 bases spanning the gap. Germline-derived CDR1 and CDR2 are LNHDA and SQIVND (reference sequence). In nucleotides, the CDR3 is TGTGCCAGTAGTATACAGGGGAGCACTGAAGCTTTCTTT. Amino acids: CASSIQGSTEAFF.

The CDR3 sequence is CASSQDRGGETQYF. The CDR3 nucleotides are TGTGCCAGCAGCCAGGACAGGGGTGGAGAGACCCAGTACTTC. The rearrangement links TRBV7-2 to TRBJ2-5, with 9 nucleotides matching TRBD1. The ends lost 5 bases at V and 4 bases at J; junction bases unmatched: 5. CDR1 is SGHTA and CDR2 is FQGNSA in the germline V gene. The CDR3 contains 14 residues.